One and the same sample provided the 8 T cell receptor beta chains below, sequenced in a study of blood T cell repertoires in COVID-19. Repertoires were generated with immunoSEQ multiplex PCR, while TCRdb's copy carries only in-frame clones and drops some. The sample carries approximately 100,000 clones, roughly 86% recorded once. Material: peripheral blood. These receptors were obtained from a woman between 55 and 75 years old with acute or convalescent COVID-19.

The chain combines TRBV7-9 with TRBJ2-1, with D maybe TRBD1 (6 bases). V lost 6 bases to trimming and J lost 9 bases, with 12 bases between them. CDR1 is SEHNR, CDR2 FQNEAQ, per germline (reference sequence). This CDR3 has 12 residues. CDR3 region: CASRSLGGEQFF. The CDR3 DNA is TGTGCCAGCAGATCACTAGGGGGTGAGCAGTTCTTC.

The J gene is TRBJ2-5, the V gene TRBV25-1; 7 bases align to TRBD2. This CDR3 region has 11 residues. V shed 9 bases and J 5 bases; nucleotides not matched to a gene: 3. Germline CDR1 and CDR2: MGHDK and SYGVNS. CDR3 amino acids: CASGDYETQYF. The CDR3 DNA reads as TGTGCCAGTGGGGACTACGAGACCCAGTACTTC.

The rearrangement links TRBV5-1 to TRBJ2-1, with 10 bases fitting TRBD2. Germline assignment: CDR1 SGHRS and CDR2 YFSETQ. Losses at the gene ends were 4 bases for V and 10 bases for J; bases not matched to a gene: 11. The CDR3 extends over 15 amino acids. The CDR3 loop reads CASSPQLAGYGEQFF. CDR3 coding DNA: TGCGCCAGCAGCCCCCAACTAGCGGGATACGGAGAGCAGTTCTTC. The variable domain in full, completed from reference TRBV5-1 and TRBJ2-1, reads KAGVTQTPRYLIKTRGQQVTLSCSPISGHRSVSWYQQTPGQGLQFLFEYFSETQRNKGNFPGRFSGRQFSNSRSEMNVSTLELGDSALYLCASSPQLAGYGEQFFGPGTRLTVL.

The chain couples TRBV2 to TRBJ1-3, with D hard to call. V was trimmed by 6 bases and J by 4 bases, leaving 10 bases between them. From germline, CDR1 is SNHLY and CDR2 FYNNEI. This CDR3 region has 13 residues. CDR3 sequence: CASRAGFGNTIYF. In DNA, the CDR3 is TGTGCCAGCAGGGCAGGCTTCGGAAACACCATATATTTT.

This rearrangement joins TRBV5-1 to TRBJ1-2, with D maybe TRBD1 (5 bases). CDR3 length equals 14 residues. Germline CDR1 reads SGHRS; CDR2 reads YFSETQ. V was cut by 1 base and J by 6 bases, with 13 bases left in between. The CDR3 nucleotides read TGCGCCAGCAGCTTGTTGGGGCAGAAAGATGGCTACACCTTC. Its protein is CASSLLGQKDGYTF.

The chain employs TRBV2 and TRBJ1-1; unclear D gene. V lost 7 bases and J 3 bases, leaving 12 bases between the germline ends. The CDR3 sequence is 13 residues long. Germline CDR1 reads SNHLY; CDR2 reads FYNNEI. The CDR3, as DNA: TGTGCCAGCAAGGAGCTGGTCGACACTGAAGCTTTCTTT. It yields the protein CASKELVDTEAFF.

The chain has TRBV14 and TRBJ1-3; maybe TRBD1 (5 bases). The germline gives CDR1 SGHDN, CDR2 FVKESK. V was pared by 4 bases and J by 0 bases, with 13 bases between. This CDR3 contains 16 residues. The CDR3 here is CASSLGGSPSGNTIYF. CDR3 DNA: TGTGCCAGCAGCCTTGGGGGGTCCCCCTCTGGAAACACCATATATTTT.

The chain combines TRBV29-1 with TRBJ1-3; 10 positions match TRBD1. Germline CDR1 reads SQVTM; CDR2 reads ANQGSEA. Trimming removed 7 bases from V and 3 bases from J; junction bases left unmatched: 6. The CDR3 is made up of 14 amino acids. The CDR3 nucleotides are TGCAGCGGAGGGACAGGGGTTGGTGGAAACACCATATATTTT. Protein product: CSGGTGVGGNTIYF.